The following is a T cell receptor beta chain sequence with its context. The sample comes from a study of OX40 agonist ivuxolimab in advanced cancers. V was cut by 5 bases and J by 1 base, with 15 bases left in between. From germline, CDR1 is SQVTM and CDR2 ANQGSEA. The CDR3 is made up of 15 amino acids. Clones were sequenced by immunoSEQ multiplex PCR, and TCRdb holds only the in-frame ones, with some missing. The repertoire includes almost 70,000 clones, 90% to 95% of them detected once, and just under 0.3% sits in the top ten. V gene TRBV29-1 combines with J gene TRBJ2-1, with D possibly called TRBD1 or TRBD2 (5 bases each). The specimen was CD4+ or CD8+ T cells sorted from blood, collected in a trial of the OX40 agonist ivuxolimab. This clonotype was obtained from an adult with an advanced solid tumor such as melanoma, head and neck, liver or kidney cancer. The DNA of the CDR3 is TGCAGCGTTCCCACCCCGGGACCGTCCTACAATGAGCAGTTCTTC. Translating it yields CSVPTPGPSYNEQFF.